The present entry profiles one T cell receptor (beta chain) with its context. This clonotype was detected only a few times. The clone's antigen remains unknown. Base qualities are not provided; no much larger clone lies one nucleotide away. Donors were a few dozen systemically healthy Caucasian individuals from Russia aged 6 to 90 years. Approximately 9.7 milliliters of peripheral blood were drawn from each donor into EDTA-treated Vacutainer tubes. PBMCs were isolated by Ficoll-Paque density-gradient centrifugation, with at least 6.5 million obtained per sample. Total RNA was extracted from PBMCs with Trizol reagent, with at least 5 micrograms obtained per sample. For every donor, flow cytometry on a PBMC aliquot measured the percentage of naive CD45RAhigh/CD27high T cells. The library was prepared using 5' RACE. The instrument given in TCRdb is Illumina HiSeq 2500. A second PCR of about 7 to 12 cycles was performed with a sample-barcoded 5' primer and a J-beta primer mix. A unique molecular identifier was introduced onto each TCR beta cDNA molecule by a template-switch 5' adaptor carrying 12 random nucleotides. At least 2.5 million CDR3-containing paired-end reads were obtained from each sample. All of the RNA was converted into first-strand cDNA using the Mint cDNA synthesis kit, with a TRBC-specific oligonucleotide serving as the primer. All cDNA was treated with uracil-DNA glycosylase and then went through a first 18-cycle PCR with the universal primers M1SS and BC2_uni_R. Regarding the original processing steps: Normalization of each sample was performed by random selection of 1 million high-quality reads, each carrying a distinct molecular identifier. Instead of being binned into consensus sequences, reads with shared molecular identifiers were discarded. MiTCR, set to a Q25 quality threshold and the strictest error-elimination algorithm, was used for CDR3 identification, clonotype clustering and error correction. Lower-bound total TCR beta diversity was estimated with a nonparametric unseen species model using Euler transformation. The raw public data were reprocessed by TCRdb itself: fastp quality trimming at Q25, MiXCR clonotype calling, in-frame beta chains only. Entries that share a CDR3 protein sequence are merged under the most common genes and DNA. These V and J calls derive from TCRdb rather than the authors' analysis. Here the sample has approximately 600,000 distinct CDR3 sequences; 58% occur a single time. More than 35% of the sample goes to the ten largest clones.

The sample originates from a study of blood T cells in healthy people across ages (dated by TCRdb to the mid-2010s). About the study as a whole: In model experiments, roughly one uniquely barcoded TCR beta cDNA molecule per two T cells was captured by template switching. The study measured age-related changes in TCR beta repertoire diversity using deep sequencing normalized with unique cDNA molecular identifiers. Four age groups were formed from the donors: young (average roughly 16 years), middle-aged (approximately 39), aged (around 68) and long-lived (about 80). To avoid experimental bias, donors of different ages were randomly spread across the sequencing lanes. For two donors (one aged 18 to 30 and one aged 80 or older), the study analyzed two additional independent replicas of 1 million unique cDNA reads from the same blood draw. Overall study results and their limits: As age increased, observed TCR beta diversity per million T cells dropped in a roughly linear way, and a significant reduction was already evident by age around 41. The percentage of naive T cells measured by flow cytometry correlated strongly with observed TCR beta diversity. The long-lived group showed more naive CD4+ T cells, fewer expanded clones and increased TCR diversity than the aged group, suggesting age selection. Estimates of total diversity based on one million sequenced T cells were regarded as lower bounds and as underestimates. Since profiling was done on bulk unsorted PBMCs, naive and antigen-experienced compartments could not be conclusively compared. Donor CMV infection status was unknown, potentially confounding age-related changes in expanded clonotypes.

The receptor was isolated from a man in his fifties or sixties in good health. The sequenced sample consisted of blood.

The DNA reads TGTGCCAGCAGCTTAGCGCTGGGGTCGAGAGGTGGGACCCAGTACTTC. The encoded protein is CASSLALGSRGGTQYF. The rearranged segments are TRBV7-2 and TRBJ2-7; there is no confident call for the D gene. The J call may not be correct, given that the DNA end is closer to TRBJ2-5. The CDR3 runs 16 residues from the cysteine to the phenylalanine. The sequence is cut down to CDR3 DNA, 48 bases in frame from base 1. The germline V gene specifies SGHTA as CDR1 and FQGNSA as CDR2.